This T cell receptor beta chain comes out of a study of CD8 T cells in ankylosing spondylitis (dated by TCRdb to about 2017). Notes on the research overall: T cell receptor beta repertoires were profiled in healthy donors and ankylosing spondylitis patients so that disease-linked TCR variants could be found. The full study cohort comprised around 25 ankylosing spondylitis patients and 110 or so healthy donors. Peripheral blood was sampled, and synovial fluid was additionally collected from ankylosing spondylitis patients.

The CDR3 goes from the cysteine to the phenylalanine over 19 residues. The CDR3 DNA has 57 bases and is translated from base 1. The germline V and J ends show losses of 5 bases and 3 bases respectively, and no gene match explains 18 bases of the junction. As encoded in the germline V gene (reference sequence), CDR1 is LNHDA while CDR2 is SQIVND. Study-wide findings and limitations: A TCR beta motif of several highly homologous amino acid variants appeared characteristic of blood from ankylosing spondylitis patients. The disease-linked clones showed a CD8+ phenotype and occurred at relatively low frequencies in peripheral blood. Some TCR beta motif variants had previously been reported in synovial fluid and blood of reactive arthritis patients, which suggested common disease-initiation mechanisms. According to the report, matched synovial fluid samples from ankylosing spondylitis patients were significantly enriched for the disease-linked clones.

Comments on this clonotype: The target of this receptor is not known. The sample holds no much larger clone one base away, and base qualities are not on file.

Instrument on record: Illumina HiSeq 2500. TCR beta libraries were prepared by quantitative 5'-RACE with molecular barcodes. The study's own analysis went as follows. To identify disease-linked TCR variants, a new computational method was used, one built on a probabilistic model of VDJ rearrangement. Through fastp at Q25 and MiXCR, TCRdb rebuilt clones from the public reads, retaining in-frame beta chains. Entries are consolidated by CDR3 protein sequence, retaining the most common genes and DNA. TCRdb's processing, not the authors', yielded these V and J calls. This sample has approximately 130,000 distinct CDR3 sequences in its table, and roughly a tenth of those were observed once. In total, the top ten clones hold approximately 3.3% of the sample.

The specimen sequenced was blood, either unsorted or a sorted T cell fraction (not recorded which). This receptor was obtained from a male donor with ankylosing spondylitis or in good health (not recorded which). The chain uses TRBV19 and TRBJ2-1, with 8 bases aligning to TRBD2. The CDR3 here reads CASSLTSGALLSIYNEQFF. The nucleotide sequence is TGTGCCAGTAGTCTTACTAGCGGAGCACTCCTCTCTATCTACAATGAGCAGTTCTTC.